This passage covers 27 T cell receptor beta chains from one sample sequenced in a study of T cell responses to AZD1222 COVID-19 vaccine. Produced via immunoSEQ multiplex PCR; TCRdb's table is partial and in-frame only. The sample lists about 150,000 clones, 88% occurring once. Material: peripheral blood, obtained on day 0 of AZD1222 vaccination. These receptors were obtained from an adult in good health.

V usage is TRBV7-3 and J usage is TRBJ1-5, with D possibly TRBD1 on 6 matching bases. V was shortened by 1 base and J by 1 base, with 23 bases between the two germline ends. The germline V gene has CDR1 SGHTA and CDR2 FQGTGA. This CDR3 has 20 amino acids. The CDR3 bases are TGTGCCAGCAGCTTAATTTTAGGGGGACACGGACATTGGAGCAATCAGCCCCAGCATTTT. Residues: CASSLILGGHGHWSNQPQHF.

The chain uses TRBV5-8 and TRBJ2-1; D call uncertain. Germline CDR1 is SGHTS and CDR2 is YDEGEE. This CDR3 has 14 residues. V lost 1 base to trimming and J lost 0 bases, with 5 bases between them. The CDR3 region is CASSLRSSYNEQFF. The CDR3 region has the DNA TGTGCCAGCAGCTTGCGCAGCTCCTACAATGAGCAGTTCTTC. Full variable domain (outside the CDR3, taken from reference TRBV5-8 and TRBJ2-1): EAGVTQSPTHLIKTRGQQATLRCSPISGHTSVYWYQQALGLGLQFLLWYDEGEERNRGNFPPRFSGRQFPNYSSELNVNALELEDSALYLCASSLRSSYNEQFFGPGTRLTVL.

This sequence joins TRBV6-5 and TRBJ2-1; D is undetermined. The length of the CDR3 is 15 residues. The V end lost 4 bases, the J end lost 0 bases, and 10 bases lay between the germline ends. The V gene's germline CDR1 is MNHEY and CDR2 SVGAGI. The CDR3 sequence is CASSSYNPSYNEQFF. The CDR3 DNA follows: TGTGCCAGCAGTTCCTACAACCCCTCCTACAATGAGCAGTTCTTC.

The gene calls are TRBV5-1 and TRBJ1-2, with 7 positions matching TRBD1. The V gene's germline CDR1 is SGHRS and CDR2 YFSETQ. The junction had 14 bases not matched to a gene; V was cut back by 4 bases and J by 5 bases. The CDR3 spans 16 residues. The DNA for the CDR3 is TGCGCCAGCAGCCTGGAATGGGACAGAGGGTTTTATGGCTACACCTTC. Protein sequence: CASSLEWDRGFYGYTF. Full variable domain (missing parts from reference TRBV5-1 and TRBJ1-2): KAGVTQTPRYLIKTRGQQVTLSCSPISGHRSVSWYQQTPGQGLQFLFEYFSETQRNKGNFPGRFSGRQFSNSRSEMNVSTLELGDSALYLCASSLEWDRGFYGYTFGSGTRLTVV.

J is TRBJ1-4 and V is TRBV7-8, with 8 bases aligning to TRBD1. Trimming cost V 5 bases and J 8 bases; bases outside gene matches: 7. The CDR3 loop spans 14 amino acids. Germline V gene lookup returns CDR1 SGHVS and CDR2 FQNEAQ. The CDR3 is CASSRTGLGEKLFF. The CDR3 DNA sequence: TGTGCCAGCAGCCGGACAGGGTTGGGGGAAAAACTGTTTTTT.

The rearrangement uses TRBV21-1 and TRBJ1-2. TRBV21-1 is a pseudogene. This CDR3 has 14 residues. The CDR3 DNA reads TGTGCCAGCAGCAACTCCGGAAGCGCCTATGGCTACACCTTC. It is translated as CASSNSGSAYGYTF.

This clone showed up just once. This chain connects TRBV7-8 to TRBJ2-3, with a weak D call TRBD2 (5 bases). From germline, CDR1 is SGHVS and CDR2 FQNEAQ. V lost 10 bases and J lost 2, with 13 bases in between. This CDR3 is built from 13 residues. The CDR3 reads CATSRVNTDTQYF. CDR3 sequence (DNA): TGTGCCACCTCGCGGGTCAACACAGATACGCAGTATTTT.

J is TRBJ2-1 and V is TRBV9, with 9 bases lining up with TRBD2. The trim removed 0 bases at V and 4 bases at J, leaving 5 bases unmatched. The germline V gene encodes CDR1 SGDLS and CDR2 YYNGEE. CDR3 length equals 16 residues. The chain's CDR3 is CASSVDGLAGYNEQFF. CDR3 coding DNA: TGTGCCAGCAGCGTAGACGGGCTAGCGGGGTACAATGAGCAGTTCTTC.

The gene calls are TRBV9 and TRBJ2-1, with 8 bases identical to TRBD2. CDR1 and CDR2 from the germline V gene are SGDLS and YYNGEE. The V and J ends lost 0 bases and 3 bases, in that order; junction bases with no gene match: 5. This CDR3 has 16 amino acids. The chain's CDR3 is CASSVVGGAFYNEQFF. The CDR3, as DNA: TGTGCCAGCAGCGTAGTCGGGGGGGCCTTCTACAATGAGCAGTTCTTC.

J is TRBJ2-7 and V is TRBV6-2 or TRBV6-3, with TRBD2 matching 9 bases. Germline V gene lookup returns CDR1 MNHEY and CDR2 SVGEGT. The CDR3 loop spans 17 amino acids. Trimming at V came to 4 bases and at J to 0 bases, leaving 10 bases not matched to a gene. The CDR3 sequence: CASSSWRGGKHSYEQYF. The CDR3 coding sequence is TGTGCCAGCAGTTCTTGGCGGGGGGGGAAACACTCCTACGAGCAGTACTTC.

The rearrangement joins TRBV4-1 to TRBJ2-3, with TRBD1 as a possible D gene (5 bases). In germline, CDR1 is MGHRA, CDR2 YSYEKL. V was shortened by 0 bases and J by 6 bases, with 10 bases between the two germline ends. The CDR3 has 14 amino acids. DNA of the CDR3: TGCGCCAGCAGCCAAGATCGGGCAGGGGATACGCAGTATTTT. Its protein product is CASSQDRAGDTQYF.

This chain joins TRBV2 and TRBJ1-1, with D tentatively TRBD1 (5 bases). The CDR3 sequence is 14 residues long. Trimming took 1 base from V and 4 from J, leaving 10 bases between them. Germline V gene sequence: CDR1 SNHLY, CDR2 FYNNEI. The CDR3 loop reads CASSEVGVGTEAFF. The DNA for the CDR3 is TGTGCCAGCAGTGAAGTAGGGGTAGGCACTGAAGCTTTCTTT.

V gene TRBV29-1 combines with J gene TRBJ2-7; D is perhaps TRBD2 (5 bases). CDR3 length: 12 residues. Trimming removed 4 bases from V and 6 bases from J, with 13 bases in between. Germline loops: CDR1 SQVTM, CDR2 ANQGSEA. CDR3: CSVGRGSFEQYF. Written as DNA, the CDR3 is TGCAGCGTTGGTAGAGGGAGTTTCGAGCAGTACTTC.

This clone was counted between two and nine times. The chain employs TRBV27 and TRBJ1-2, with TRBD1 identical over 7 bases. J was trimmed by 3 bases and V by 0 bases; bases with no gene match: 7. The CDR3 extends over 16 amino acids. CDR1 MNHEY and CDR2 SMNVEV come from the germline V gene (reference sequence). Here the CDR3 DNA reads TGTGCCAGCAGTTTATCCGGTGAGGGGGCCTACTATGGCTACACCTTC. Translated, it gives CASSLSGEGAYYGYTF.

CDR3 protein: CASSVGRGSPGNTIYF. CDR3 in DNA: TGTGCCAGCAGCGTAGGGCGGGGAAGCCCTGGAAACACCATATATTTT. V is TRBV9 and J is TRBJ1-3; D remains unclear. The V gene's germline CDR1 is SGDLS and CDR2 YYNGEE. Trimming left V 0 bases short and J 2 bases short, with 12 bases between. This CDR3 is built from 16 residues.

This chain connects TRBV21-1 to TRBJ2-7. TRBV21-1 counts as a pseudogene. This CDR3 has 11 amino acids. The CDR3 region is CASSKVPEQYF. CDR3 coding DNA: TGTGCCAGCAGCAAAGTTCCCGAGCAGTACTTC.

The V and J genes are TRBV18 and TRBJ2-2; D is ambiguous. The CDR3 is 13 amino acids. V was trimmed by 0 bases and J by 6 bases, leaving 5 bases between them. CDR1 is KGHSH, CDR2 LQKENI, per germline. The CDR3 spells CASSPPMPGELFF. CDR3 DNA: TGTGCCAGCTCACCACCGATGCCCGGGGAGCTGTTTTTT.

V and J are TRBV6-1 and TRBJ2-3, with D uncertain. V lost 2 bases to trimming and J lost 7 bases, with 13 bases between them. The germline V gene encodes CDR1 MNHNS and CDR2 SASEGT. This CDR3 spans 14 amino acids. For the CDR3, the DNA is TGTGCCAGCAGTGAAATGAGTCTGGTGAATACGCAGTATTTT. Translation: CASSEMSLVNTQYF.

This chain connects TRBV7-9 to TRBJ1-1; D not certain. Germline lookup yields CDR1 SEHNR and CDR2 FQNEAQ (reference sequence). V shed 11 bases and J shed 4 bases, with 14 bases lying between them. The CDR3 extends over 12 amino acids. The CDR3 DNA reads TGTGCCGGCCGGGTATTGAGCACTGAAGCTTTCTTT. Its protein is CAGRVLSTEAFF.

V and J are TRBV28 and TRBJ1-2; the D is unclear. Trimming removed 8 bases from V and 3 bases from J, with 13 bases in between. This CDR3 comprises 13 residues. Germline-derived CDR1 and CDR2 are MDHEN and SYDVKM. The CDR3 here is CASWGASYYGYTF. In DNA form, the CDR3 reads TGTGCCAGCTGGGGTGCCTCTTACTATGGCTACACCTTC.

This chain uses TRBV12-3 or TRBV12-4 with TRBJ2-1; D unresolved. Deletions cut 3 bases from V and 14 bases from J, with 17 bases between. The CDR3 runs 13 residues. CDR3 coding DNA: TGTGCCAGCAGTTTGAACCGGGTCCCGTTGAAGTTCTTC. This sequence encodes CASSLNRVPLKFF.

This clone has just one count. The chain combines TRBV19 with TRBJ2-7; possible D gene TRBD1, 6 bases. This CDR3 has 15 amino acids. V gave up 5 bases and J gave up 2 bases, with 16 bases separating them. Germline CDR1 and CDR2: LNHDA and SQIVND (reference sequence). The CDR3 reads CASSPRTRGTYEQYF. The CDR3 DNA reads TGTGCCAGTAGTCCACGGACAAGGGGGACCTACGAGCAGTACTTC.

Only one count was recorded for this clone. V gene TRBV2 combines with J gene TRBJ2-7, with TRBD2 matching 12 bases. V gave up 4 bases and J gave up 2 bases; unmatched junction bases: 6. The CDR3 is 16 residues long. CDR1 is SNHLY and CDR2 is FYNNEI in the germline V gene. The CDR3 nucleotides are TGTGCCAGCAGTGTGTCCCTAGCGGGGGGGCCCTACGAGCAGTACTTC. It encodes CASSVSLAGGPYEQYF.

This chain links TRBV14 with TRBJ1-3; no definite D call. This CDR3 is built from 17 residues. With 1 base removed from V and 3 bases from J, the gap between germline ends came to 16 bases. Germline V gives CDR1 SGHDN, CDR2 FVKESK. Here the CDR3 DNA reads TGTGCCAGCAGCCAAGGGTACGGCTTACTCAATGGAAACACCATATATTTT. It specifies CASSQGYGLLNGNTIYF.

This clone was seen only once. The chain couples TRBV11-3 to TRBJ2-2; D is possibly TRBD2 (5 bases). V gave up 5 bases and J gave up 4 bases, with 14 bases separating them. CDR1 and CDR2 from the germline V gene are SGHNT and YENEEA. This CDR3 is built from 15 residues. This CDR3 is CASSPGVGLTGELFF. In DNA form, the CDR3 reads TGTGCCAGCAGCCCCGGGGTAGGACTCACCGGGGAGCTGTTTTTT.

CDR3 loop: CASSSPQGGYTF. CDR3 coding DNA: TGTGCCAGCAGCTCGCCGCAGGGTGGCTACACCTTC. The chain carries TRBV7-2 and TRBJ1-2, with a possible D match to TRBD1 (5 bases). The CDR3 extends over 12 amino acids. With 4 bases removed from V and 7 bases from J, the gap between germline ends came to 10 bases. Looked up from germline, CDR1 is SGHTA and CDR2 is FQGNSA. Variable domain in full (rest from reference TRBV7-2 and TRBJ1-2): GAGVSQSPSNKVTEKGKDVELRCDPISGHTALYWYRQSLGQGLEFLIYFQGNSAPDKSGLPSDRFSAERTGGSVSTLTIQRTQQEDSAVYLCASSSPQGGYTFGSGTRLTVV.

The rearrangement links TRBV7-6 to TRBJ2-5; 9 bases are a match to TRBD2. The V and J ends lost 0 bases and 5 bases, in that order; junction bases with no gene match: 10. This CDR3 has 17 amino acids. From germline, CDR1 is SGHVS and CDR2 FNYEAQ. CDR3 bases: TGTGCCAGCAGCTTAGCGCTTCTAGCGGGGAGAGGGGAGACCCAGTACTTC. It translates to CASSLALLAGRGETQYF.